These 26 T cell receptor beta chains were all obtained from the same sample, sequenced in a study of T cell responses to AZD1222 COVID-19 vaccine. Method: immunoSEQ multiplex PCR; TCRdb's copy keeps in-frame clones and lacks some. The sample lists approximately 65,000 clones, roughly 70% occurring once. Specimen: peripheral blood, collected on day 0 of AZD1222 vaccination. These receptors all come from an adult in good health.

The chain uses TRBV28 and TRBJ2-7; a weak D match, TRBD1 (6 bases). Germline V CDR1 and CDR2: MDHEN, SYDVKM. This CDR3 has 14 amino acids. Trimming pared 5 bases from V and 5 bases from J, leaving 16 bases between. The DNA for the CDR3 is TGTGCCAGCAGTGCCCACAGGGTATTCAACGAGCAGTACTTC. Translated: CASSAHRVFNEQYF.

This rearrangement joins TRBV7-2 to TRBJ1-5, with D unclear. V was shortened by 5 bases and J by 6 bases, with 8 bases between the two germline ends. Germline V lookup: CDR1 SGHTA, CDR2 FQGNSA. The CDR3 has 12 amino acids. CDR3 residues: CASSLGSQPQHF. In DNA, the CDR3 is TGTGCCAGCAGCCTGGGCAGTCAGCCCCAGCATTTT.

The chain combines TRBV28 with TRBJ2-1; perhaps D is TRBD1 or TRBD2 (6 bases each). The V end was cut by 6 bases, the J end by 7 bases, with 19 bases between. The CDR3 loop spans 15 amino acids. Germline assignment: CDR1 MDHEN and CDR2 SYDVKM. For the CDR3, the DNA is TGTGCCAGCAGCGATGAAGGAGGGGGGTATAATGAGCAGTTCTTC. Amino acids: CASSDEGGGYNEQFF.

V gene TRBV19 combines with J gene TRBJ2-2; tentative D call: TRBD2 (5 bases). Trimming removed 6 bases from V and 6 bases from J, with 11 bases in between. Germline V gene lookup returns CDR1 LNHDA and CDR2 SQIVND (reference sequence). The CDR3 has 13 amino acids. CDR3 sequence reads: CASSIRRAGELFF. The CDR3, as DNA: TGTGCCAGTAGCATTCGGCGGGCCGGGGAGCTGTTTTTT.

This clone has just a few counts. The V and J genes are TRBV10-3 and TRBJ2-4, with 9 bases that match TRBD2. The CDR3 has 17 amino acids. V dropped 0 bases and J dropped 3; count of bases not matched to a gene: 6. The germline gives CDR1 ENHRY, CDR2 SYGVKD. The CDR3 DNA reads as TGTGCCATCAGTGAGTCCGGACCTAGCGGGGTCAAAAACATTCAGTACTTC. It codes for CAISESGPSGVKNIQYF.

The gene calls are TRBV7-2 and TRBJ1-4; D gene uncertain. Germline V lookup: CDR1 SGHTA, CDR2 FQGNSA. V shed 4 bases and J shed 6 bases, with 3 bases lying between them. This CDR3 is 11 amino acids long. CDR3 in DNA: TGTGCCAGCAGCTCCTATGAAAAACTGTTTTTT. Translated: CASSSYEKLFF.

This rearrangement joins TRBV4-3 to TRBJ2-5; a weak D match, TRBD1 (6 bases). V was pared by 8 bases and J by 4 bases, with 23 bases between. Germline V gives CDR1 LGHNA, CDR2 YSLEER. This CDR3 is 16 amino acids long. CDR3 sequence reads: CASPSGGREKLETQYF. In DNA form, the CDR3 reads TGCGCCAGCCCCAGTGGGGGCAGGGAGAAATTAGAGACCCAGTACTTC.

The chain combines TRBV7-8 with TRBJ1-5; tentatively, D is TRBD1 (5 bases). From germline, CDR1 is SGHVS and CDR2 FQNEAQ. V was clipped by 4 bases and J by 4 bases, with 8 bases between them. The CDR3 is made up of 13 amino acids. The CDR3: CASSSDSNQPQHF. The DNA for the CDR3 is TGTGCCAGCAGCTCCGACAGTAATCAGCCCCAGCATTTT. The variable domain in full, with the rest retrieved from reference TRBV7-8 and TRBJ1-5, is GAGVSQSPRYKVAKRGQDVALRCDPISGHVSLFWYQQALGQGPEFLTYFQNEAQLDKSGLPSDRFFAERPEGSVSTLKIQRTQQEDSAVYLCASSSDSNQPQHFGDGTRLSIL.

This chain uses TRBV4-1 with TRBJ1-2; 8 bases map to TRBD1. Germline loops: CDR1 MGHRA, CDR2 YSYEKL. The CDR3 runs to 13 residues. The trim removed 3 bases at V and 4 bases at J, leaving 1 base unmatched. CDR3: CASSHGTGYGYTF. CDR3 coding DNA: TGCGCCAGCAGCCATGGGACAGGCTATGGCTACACCTTC.

The genes are TRBV19 and TRBJ2-2; D uncertain. CDR3 size: 12 residues. Trimming shortened V by 7 bases and J by 7 bases, and 10 bases separated the two germline ends. Looked up from germline, CDR1 is LNHDA and CDR2 is SQIVND (reference sequence). CDR3 in amino acids: CASKMGYGELFF. CDR3 sequence (DNA): TGTGCCAGTAAAATGGGGTACGGGGAGCTGTTTTTT.

The genes are TRBV6-2 or TRBV6-3 and TRBJ1-1; D is uncertain. Germline V gene data show CDR1 as MNHEY and CDR2 as SVGEGT. The V end was cut by 5 bases, the J end by 2 bases, with 24 bases between. The CDR3 covers 18 residues. CDR3 in DNA: TGTGCCAGCAGTGCGGTTTGGGGAGCGGTCGGCGGTAACACTGAAGCTTTCTTT. It specifies CASSAVWGAVGGNTEAFF.

The chain joins TRBV7-9 to TRBJ2-7, with 10 bases matching TRBD1. V shed 3 bases, J shed 3 bases, and the junction held 5 bases outside the gene matches. The length of the CDR3 is 15 residues. Germline assignment: CDR1 SEHNR and CDR2 FQNEAQ (reference sequence). The CDR3 DNA reads TGTGCCAGCAGCTTCAGGACAGGGGGGAACTACGAGCAGTACTTC. Translation gives CASSFRTGGNYEQYF.

This CDR3 reads CASSLVANTEAFF. The CDR3 DNA reads as TGTGCCAGCAGTTTAGTGGCGAACACTGAAGCTTTCTTT. The chain has TRBV12-3 or TRBV12-4 and TRBJ1-1; D is unclear. The CDR3 consists of 13 residues. Trimming removed 1 base at V and 1 base at J, with 4 bases between.

The chain uses TRBV28 and TRBJ2-5; the match to TRBD1 covers 8 bases. Looked up from germline, CDR1 is MDHEN and CDR2 is SYDVKM. The CDR3 has 15 residues. V dropped 6 bases and J dropped 5; count of bases not matched to a gene: 11. The CDR3 loop reads CASRPRQGLLETQYF. CDR3 bases: TGTGCCAGCAGGCCCAGACAGGGGTTATTGGAGACCCAGTACTTC.

This clone was seen once. The V gene is TRBV11-3, the J gene TRBJ1-2; 7 bases map to TRBD1. This CDR3 contains 15 residues. V gave up 2 bases and J gave up 6 bases; unmatched junction bases: 9. In germline, CDR1 is SGHNT, CDR2 YENEEA. The CDR3: CASSLPDRAFHGYTF. CDR3 nucleotides: TGTGCCAGCAGCTTACCAGACAGGGCATTTCATGGCTACACCTTC.

J is TRBJ1-6 and V is TRBV28, with TRBD1 matching 9 bases. Germline CDR1 is MDHEN and CDR2 is SYDVKM. Trimming at V came to 6 bases and at J to 1 base, leaving 10 bases not matched to a gene. CDR3 length equals 18 residues. The CDR3 is CASRPPGQGVSYNSPLHF. Here the CDR3 DNA reads TGTGCCAGCAGACCCCCGGGACAGGGTGTGTCCTATAATTCACCCCTCCACTTT. The full variable domain, its missing parts supplied by reference TRBV28 and TRBJ1-6, is DVKVTQSSRYLVKRTGEKVFLECVQDMDHENMFWYRQDPGLGLRLIYFSYDVKMKEKGDIPEGYSVSREKKERFSLILESASTNQTSMYLCASRPPGQGVSYNSPLHFGNGTRLTVT.

CDR3 sequence (DNA): TGTGCCGCCCAACCTGGATACGGGCCAGGGGGGGAGCTGTTTTTT. As protein: CAAQPGYGPGGELFF. The V call is TRBV25-1, the J call TRBJ2-2; D is perhaps TRBD1 (5 bases). The V gene lost 11 bases and the J gene lost 8 bases, with 24 bases spanning the gap. The CDR3 runs 15 residues. CDR1 is MGHDK, CDR2 SYGVNS, per germline.

The chain is built from TRBV3-1 (or the pseudogene TRBV3-2) and TRBJ1-2; no clear D. CDR3 length equals 15 residues. V dropped 1 base and J dropped 4 bases, with 13 bases sitting between them. From germline, CDR1 is LGHDT and CDR2 YNNKEL (reference sequence). CDR3 sequence reads: CASSQGAGVVYGYTF. For the CDR3, the DNA is TGTGCCAGCAGCCAAGGGGCTGGGGTCGTCTATGGCTACACCTTC.

This chain connects TRBV27 to TRBJ2-7; possible D gene TRBD1, 6 bases. CDR3 size: 15 residues. V shed 5 bases and J shed 2 bases, with 16 bases lying between them. Germline V gene sequence: CDR1 MNHEY, CDR2 SMNVEV (reference sequence). The CDR3 nucleotides read TGTGCCAGCAGTCCCCGACAGGAACCTGCCTACGAGCAGTACTTC. Translation gives CASSPRQEPAYEQYF.

This chain joins TRBV5-1 and TRBJ1-1; D perhaps matches TRBD1 (6 bases). The CDR3 is 14 amino acids. Germline V gene sequence: CDR1 SGHRS, CDR2 YFSETQ. V was cut by 2 bases and J by 4 bases, with 12 bases left in between. The CDR3: CASSLTGTSTEAFF. The CDR3 region has the DNA TGCGCCAGCAGCTTAACCGGGACATCCACTGAAGCTTTCTTT.

The chain couples TRBV5-1 to TRBJ2-1; no definite D call. Trimming removed 6 bases from V and 2 bases from J, with 12 bases in between. The CDR3 loop spans 14 amino acids. Germline V CDR1 and CDR2: SGHRS, YFSETQ. CDR3 DNA sequence: TGCGCCAGCATCCTAGACATTACCTACAATGAGCAGTTCTTC. This gives the protein CASILDITYNEQFF. The variable domain in full, with the rest retrieved from reference TRBV5-1 and TRBJ2-1, is KAGVTQTPRYLIKTRGQQVTLSCSPISGHRSVSWYQQTPGQGLQFLFEYFSETQRNKGNFPGRFSGRQFSNSRSEMNVSTLELGDSALYLCASILDITYNEQFFGPGTRLTVL.

The chain has TRBV6-2 or TRBV6-3 and TRBJ2-1; D tentatively fits TRBD1 or TRBD2 (5 bases each). Germline values: CDR1 MNHEY, CDR2 SVGEGT. CDR3 length: 17 residues. Trimming removed 0 bases at V and 6 bases at J, with 18 bases between. The CDR3 here is CASSYSKRPEGRNEQFF. The CDR3 bases are TGTGCCAGCAGTTACTCGAAGCGCCCCGAGGGGCGCAATGAGCAGTTCTTC.

This chain uses TRBV9 with TRBJ1-2; 9 bases map to TRBD1. The CDR3 is 13 residues long. CDR1 is SGDLS and CDR2 is YYNGEE in the germline V gene. V shed 4 bases and J 5 bases; nucleotides not matched to a gene: 3. This chain's CDR3 is CASSPGTGYGYTF. DNA for the CDR3: TGTGCCAGCAGCCCCGGGACAGGGTATGGCTACACCTTC.

The chain has TRBV12-3 or TRBV12-4 and TRBJ2-1; D is possibly TRBD1 (5 bases). The CDR3 has 12 residues. V gave up 4 bases and J gave up 5 bases, with 6 bases separating them. The CDR3 is CASSSDNNEQFF. CDR3 bases: TGTGCCAGCAGTTCGGACAACAATGAGCAGTTCTTC.

V and J are TRBV9 and TRBJ2-2; D gene uncertain. This CDR3 has 14 residues. Germline lookup yields CDR1 SGDLS and CDR2 YYNGEE. The V and J ends lost 1 base and 1 base respectively, with 5 bases between them. CDR3 protein: CASSVTQNTGELFF. As DNA, the CDR3 is TGTGCCAGCAGCGTAACACAGAACACCGGGGAGCTGTTTTTT.

The V gene is TRBV19, the J gene TRBJ2-3, with TRBD2 identical over 15 bases. The germline V gene has CDR1 LNHDA and CDR2 SQIVND (reference sequence). This CDR3 is built from 19 residues. V trimming: 3 bases; J trimming: 2 bases; junction bases outside the gene matches: 9. The CDR3 region is CASSIGTGTSGGITDTQYF. The CDR3 bases are TGTGCCAGTAGTATCGGCACGGGGACTAGCGGGGGGATCACAGATACGCAGTATTTT.